A selection of T cell receptor beta chains follows, all from one sample in a study of Ad26.COV2.S vaccination and SARS-CoV-2 variants. Libraries were prepared by immunoSEQ multiplex PCR; TCRdb keeps only in-frame clonotypes and omits some of them. The sample contains 440,000 or so clones, roughly nine tenths of which appear only once. The starting material was peripheral blood, obtained in a trial of Ad26.COV2.S vaccine versus placebo. The receptors were gathered from a person aged 18-65 years who received the Ad26.COV2.S COVID-19 vaccine or a placebo. The CDR3 runs from the conserved cysteine through the conserved F or W. A D gene is named only where the DNA matches it firmly. Only some rows state a clone size, as once, few, many or a class for expanded clones.

size	V	J	D	CDR3	DNA
-	TRBV15	TRBJ1-5	-	CATSSGRAPSGNQPQHF	TGTGCCACCAGCAGTGGTCGGGCCCCCAGCGGCAATCAGCCCCAGCATTTT
-	TRBV28	TRBJ2-1	TRBD1	CASSFDRVQFF	TGTGCCAGCAGTTTCGACAGGGTTCAGTTCTTC
-	TRBV2	TRBJ1-1	-	CASSVYRATWNTEAFF	TGTGCCAGCAGTGTCTATAGGGCGACCTGGAACACTGAAGCTTTCTTT
-	TRBV2	TRBJ1-2	-	CASSEYLGRVYGYTF	TGTGCCAGCAGTGAATATCTTGGCAGGGTGTATGGCTACACCTTC
-	TRBV5-8	TRBJ2-6	TRBD1	CASRFRDREANVLTF	TGTGCCAGCAGATTCCGGGACAGGGAAGCCAACGTCCTGACTTTC
-	TRBV3-1/TRBV3-2	TRBJ2-3	-	CASSPVGSGTDTQYF	TGTGCCAGCAGCCCCGTCGGGTCAGGCACAGATACGCAGTATTTT
-	TRBV7-6	TRBJ2-7	TRBD1	CASSSQPGQPFYEQYF	TGTGCCAGCAGCTCGCAACCGGGACAGCCCTTCTACGAGCAGTACTTC
-	TRBV7-6	TRBJ1-4	-	CASSLGSTNEKLFF	TGTGCCAGCAGCTTAGGTTCAACTAATGAAAAACTGTTTTTT
-	TRBV5-5	TRBJ1-5	TRBD1	CASSPRQGSSQPQHF	TGTGCCAGCAGCCCGAGACAGGGGAGTAGCCAGCCCCAGCATTTT
-	TRBV6-5	TRBJ1-4	-	CASSSEGAGNEKLFF	TGTGCCAGCAGTTCCGAGGGTGCTGGAAATGAAAAACTGTTTTTT
-	TRBV5-4	TRBJ2-7	TRBD1	CASSPRTGRTYEQYF	TGTGCCAGCAGCCCAAGGACAGGGCGAACGTACGAGCAGTACTTC
-	TRBV6-5	TRBJ2-5	-	CASSFAGSETQYF	TGTGCCAGCAGTTTTGCTGGGTCAGAGACCCAGTACTTC
-	TRBV13	TRBJ2-3	TRBD2	CASSRGGGVLTDTQYF	TGTGCCAGCAGCCGTGGCGGGGGGGTTCTCACAGATACGCAGTATTTT
-	TRBV10-3	TRBJ1-1	TRBD1	CAIGTGGSEAFF	TGTGCCATCGGGACAGGGGGGTCTGAAGCTTTCTTT
few	TRBV7-9	TRBJ2-7	-	CASSQGASGVPNEQYF	TGTGCCAGCAGCCAAGGAGCCTCTGGGGTGCCTAACGAGCAGTACTTC
-	TRBV5-1	TRBJ1-1	-	CASSPRQVNTEAFF	TGCGCCAGCAGCCCGCGGCAAGTGAACACTGAAGCTTTCTTT
-	TRBV19	TRBJ2-1	TRBD2	CASSRGGAGTSGYNEQFF	TGTGCCAGTAGTAGGGGAGGGGCCGGGACTAGCGGCTACAATGAGCAGTTCTTC
-	TRBV29-1	TRBJ2-5	-	CSVEKYGVIEKETQYF	TGCAGCGTTGAAAAATACGGGGTGATAGAGAAAGAGACCCAGTACTTC
once	TRBV18	TRBJ1-3	TRBD1	CASSPAQGHSGNTIYF	TGTGCCAGCTCACCGGCACAGGGGCACTCTGGAAACACCATATATTTT
-	TRBV7-9	TRBJ2-7	-	CASSHQTELSYEQYF	TGTGCCAGCAGCCATCAGACAGAGCTCTCCTACGAGCAGTACTTC
-	TRBV19	TRBJ2-7	-	CASSILGASSYEQYF	TGTGCCAGTAGTATATTGGGGGCCAGCTCCTACGAGCAGTACTTC
-	TRBV7-3	TRBJ2-5	-	CASSLRTGRTQYF	TGTGCCAGCAGCTTAAGGACGGGTCGGACCCAGTACTTC
-	TRBV13	TRBJ1-4	TRBD1	CASSQGAGGRFF	TGTGCCAGCAGCCAAGGGGCAGGGGGGCGCTTTTTT
-	TRBV30	TRBJ1-6	-	CAWSPNGGVREPLHF	TGTGCCTGGAGTCCCAATGGAGGGGTCCGTGAACCCCTCCACTTT
-	TRBV18	TRBJ2-7	-	CASSPLRLDSSYEQYF	TGTGCCAGCTCACCGTTGCGGTTAGACAGCTCCTACGAGCAGTACTTC
-	TRBV2	TRBJ2-1	-	CASRGGSYNEQFF	TGTGCCAGCAGAGGGGGGAGCTACAATGAGCAGTTCTTC
-	TRBV28	TRBJ2-2	TRBD2	CASSFGTIHGGELFF	TGTGCCAGCAGTTTCGGGACTATCCATGGCGGGGAGCTGTTTTTT